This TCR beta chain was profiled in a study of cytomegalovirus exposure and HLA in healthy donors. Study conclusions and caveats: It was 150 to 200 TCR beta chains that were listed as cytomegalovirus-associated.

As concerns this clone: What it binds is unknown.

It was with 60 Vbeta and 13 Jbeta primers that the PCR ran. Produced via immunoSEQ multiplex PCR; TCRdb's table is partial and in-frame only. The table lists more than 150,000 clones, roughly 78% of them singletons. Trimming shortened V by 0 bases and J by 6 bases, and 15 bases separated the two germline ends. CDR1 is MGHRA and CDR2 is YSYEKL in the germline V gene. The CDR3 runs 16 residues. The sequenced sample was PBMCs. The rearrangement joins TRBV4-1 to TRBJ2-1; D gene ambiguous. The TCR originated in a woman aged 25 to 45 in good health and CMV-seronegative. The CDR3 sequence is CASSQDVGFSINEQFF. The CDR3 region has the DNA TGCGCCAGCAGCCAAGATGTGGGCTTCTCCATCAATGAGCAGTTCTTC.